The present T cell receptor (beta chain) was sequenced within a study of molecular identifiers for immune sequencing clone quantification. The overall study: Replicates involved a five-way split of RNA from approximately 20,000 or 100,000 naive CD8 cells, with sequencing of four. General study findings and limits: Clones carrying above 20 RNA copies accounted for over 99% of effector molecules, under 1% in naive cells. Spike-in Jurkat TCR RNA from a single cell reportedly registered among about 1 million naive cells.

The CDR3 covers 14 residues. Unmatched junction bases numbered 6, after V lost 4 bases and J lost 3 bases. Germline-derived CDR1 and CDR2 are MNHEY and SVGEGT. Libraries of bulk TCR were made by previously described methods (with listed TCR primers). A single record per CDR3 protein comes from TCRdb applying MiXCR to the PCR reads. The repertoire includes under 800,000 distinct CDR3 sequences, 25% of them detected once, and about 0.78% sits in the top ten. Remarks on this clonotype: Antigen specificity is unknown.

This sequence joins TRBV6-2 or TRBV6-3 and TRBJ2-7; 7 nucleotides match TRBD1. The sequence was obtained from a human donor in good health. Some libraries in this study had Jurkat cell RNA spiked in. The sequenced material came from naive CD8+ T cells from blood, with Jurkat cell RNA spiked in. Subset noted: FACS-sorted CD8+CD4-CCR7+CD45RA+ naive T cells. The CDR3 coding sequence is TGTGCCAGCAGTTCCTATCGACAGGGCTACGAGCAGTACTTC. This codes for CASSSYRQGYEQYF.